This TCR beta chain was retrieved from a study of T cell responses to AZD1222 COVID-19 vaccine. This table comes from immunoSEQ multiplex PCR, and its TCRdb copy is limited to in-frame clones, with some not included. The table has about 110,000 clones, roughly 85% seen once. The CDR3 is made up of 19 amino acids. V dropped 4 bases and J dropped 0; count of bases not matched to a gene: 9. Germline assignment: CDR1 LNHDA and CDR2 SQIVND (reference sequence). This material consisted of peripheral blood, taken on day 0 of AZD1222 vaccination. The gene calls are TRBV19 and TRBJ2-1; 13 bases match TRBD2. The TCR sequence derives from an adult in good health. The CDR3 reads CASSSPGLAGISSYNEQFF. DNA for the CDR3: TGTGCCAGTAGTAGCCCGGGACTAGCGGGAATAAGCTCCTACAATGAGCAGTTCTTC.